The T cell receptor beta chain described here comes from a study of blood T cell repertoires in COVID-19. The overall study: Donors in the United States, Italy and Spain gave samples during acute or convalescent COVID-19.

The germline V and J ends were trimmed by 5 bases and 0 bases, with 12 bases remaining between them. This CDR3 spans 15 amino acids. The germline CDR1 and CDR2 sequences are SGHTA and FQGTGA. Sequenced by immunoSEQ multiplex PCR; TCRdb stores in-frame clones only, minus some. The sample has just under 55,000 clones, around nine tenths seen once. Sequencing was carried out using peripheral blood. This receptor was obtained from a woman in her thirties or forties with active COVID-19. The rearrangement joins TRBV7-3 to TRBJ2-3; D unresolved. This CDR3 is CASSPRGLSTDTQYF. Here the CDR3 DNA reads TGTGCCAGCAGCCCCCGCGGCCTTAGCACAGATACGCAGTATTTT.